Listed below are T cell receptor beta chains from one sample, sequenced in a study of multiple sclerosis patients with progressive multifocal leukoencephalopathy. Clones were read by immunoSEQ multiplex PCR, and TCRdb kept only the in-frame ones, dropping some. Counted here are roughly 34,000 clones, about 88% occurring once; the ten biggest clones make up around 1.4%. Sample: PBMCs. These receptors were obtained from a human donor with multiple sclerosis. CDR3s include the opening cysteine and the closing phenylalanine or tryptophan. The D gene is left open where the match is weak. Rows may omit the clone size; those that give it use once, few, many or a size class.

few TRBJ2-7 TRBV10-3 . CAISSTDYEQYF TGTGCCATCAGCTCAACGGACTACGAGCAGTACTTC
. TRBJ2-7 TRBV19 TRBD2 CASSPASGYYEQYF TGTGCCAGTAGTCCGGCTAGCGGGTACTACGAGCAGTACTTC
. TRBJ2-3 TRBV27 . CASRTSTDTQYF TGTGCCAGCAGAACTAGCACAGATACGCAGTATTTT
. TRBJ2-3 TRBV19 TRBD1 CASSLPPGTGQDTQYF TGTGCCAGTAGTCTTCCTCCCGGGACAGGGCAAGATACGCAGTATTTT
. TRBJ2-1 TRBV7-2 . CASSLRLGRTSNNEQFF TGTGCCAGCAGCTTAAGGTTGGGGCGGACCTCGAACAATGAGCAGTTCTTC
. TRBJ1-1 TRBV20-1 . CSAGRQREAFF TGCAGTGCAGGGCGACAGCGTGAAGCTTTCTTT
. TRBJ2-7 TRBV4-3 . CASSQGYGNYEQYF TGCGCCAGCAGCCAAGGCTATGGCAACTACGAGCAGTACTTC
. TRBJ2-3 TRBV10-3 . CAISESPGVGTDTQYF TGTGCCATCAGTGAGTCCCCAGGCGTCGGGACAGATACGCAGTATTTT
. TRBJ2-7 TRBV7-3 TRBD2 CASARGEHSYEQYF TGTGCCAGCGCTCGGGGGGAGCACTCCTACGAGCAGTACTTC
. TRBJ2-5 TRBV5-6 . CASSITGVWETQYF TGTGCCAGCAGCATAACGGGAGTCTGGGAGACCCAGTACTTC
. TRBJ2-7 TRBV10-1 . CASRKDGFSLYYEQYF TGCGCCAGCAGGAAGGACGGATTTTCTCTCTACTACGAGCAGTACTTC
. TRBJ1-1 TRBV19 . CASSATANTEAFF TGTGCCAGTAGTGCCACAGCTAACACTGAAGCTTTCTTT
. TRBJ1-3 TRBV30 . CAWRVGGNTIYF TGTGCCTGGAGAGTCGGTGGAAACACCATATATTTT
. TRBJ1-6 TRBV5-8 . CASTTTMDKLFENSPLHF TGTGCCAGCACCACAACGATGGACAAATTATTTGAAAATTCACCCCTCCACTTT
. TRBJ2-3 TRBV5-4 . CASSASPTDTQYF TGTGCCAGCAGCGCAAGCCCGACAGATACGCAGTATTTT
once TRBJ2-3 TRBV7-3 TRBD2 CASSPSGTSTDTQYF TGTGCCAGCAGCCCCAGCGGGACTAGCACAGATACGCAGTATTTT
few TRBJ1-1 TRBV10-3 . CAISEGAEAFF TGTGCCATCAGCGAGGGTGCTGAAGCTTTCTTT
once TRBJ1-1 TRBV5-1 . CASSFRGPPTEAFF TGCGCCAGCAGCTTCCGGGGGCCCCCCACTGAAGCTTTCTTT
. TRBJ1-1 TRBV5-4 TRBD1 CASSPGSDRADGVTEAFF TGTGCCAGCAGCCCTGGGTCCGACAGGGCTGATGGGGTCACTGAAGCTTTCTTT
. TRBJ2-1 TRBV5-1 TRBD2 CASASGTYNEQFF TGCGCCAGCGCTAGCGGCACCTACAATGAGCAGTTCTTC
. TRBJ2-5 TRBV7-3 . CASSPSGSGRETQYF TGTGCCAGCAGCCCCTCGGGGAGCGGACGGGAGACCCAGTACTTC
. TRBJ1-1 TRBV19 . CASSIFGGITEAFF TGTGCCAGTAGTATTTTTGGGGGGATCACTGAAGCTTTCTTT
. TRBJ2-1 TRBV7-2 . CASSLQLNSYNEQFF TGTGCCAGCAGCTTACAACTAAACTCCTACAATGAGCAGTTCTTC
. TRBJ1-1 TRBV15 . CATSRLVGRTEAFF TGTGCCACCAGCAGATTGGTTGGTCGGACTGAAGCTTTCTTT